This is a list of T cell receptor beta chains from one sample in a study of blood T cell repertoires in COVID-19. This table comes from immunoSEQ multiplex PCR, and its TCRdb copy is limited to in-frame clones, with some not included. Of about 190,000 clones listed, 70% to 85% were seen once; the top ten hold approximately 13%. Input material: peripheral blood. These receptors were taken from a man aged 50 to 59 who had recovered from COVID-19. Both conserved end residues are part of each CDR3. The D gene is left open where the match is weak. Some rows have no size entry. The others give once, few or many, or a class for an expanded clone.

TRBD1 13 NA TRBJ2-1 TRBV5-1 TGCGCCAGCAGCCGAAGACAGGGCAATGAGCAGTTCTTC CASSRRQGNEQFF
TRBD1 16 NA TRBJ1-2 TRBV11-2 TGTGCCAGCAGCCTAAGACAGGGGGCCGCTAACTATGGCTACACCTTC CASSLRQGAANYGYTF
NA 14 NA TRBJ1-2 TRBV18 TGTGCCAGCTCACCACCCGCGGGGTTTTATGGCTACACCTTC CASSPPAGFYGYTF
NA 16 NA TRBJ2-2 TRBV21-1 TGTGCCAGCAGCAAGGTGGGGGGAGGGCGGTCCGGGGAGCTGTTTTTT CASSKVGGGRSGELFF
NA 12 NA TRBJ2-7 TRBV29-1 TGCAGCGCAGGACAGATCTCCTACGAGCAGTACTTC CSAGQISYEQYF
TRBD1 13 NA TRBJ1-1 TRBV10-1 TGCGCCAGCAGTCGGGACAGCAACACTGAAGCTTTCTTT CASSRDSNTEAFF
NA 15 NA TRBJ2-7 TRBV9 TGTGCCAGCAGCGTAGGCGGGGCCGGGATCTACGAGCAGTACTTC CASSVGGAGIYEQYF
NA 15 NA TRBJ2-3 TRBV7-3 TGTGCCAGCAGCCCTGCCTATCAGGACACAGATACGCAGTATTTT CASSPAYQDTDTQYF
TRBD1 14 NA TRBJ2-5 TRBV5-1 TGCGCCAGCAGCACAGGGACAGCCCGGGAGACCCAGTACTTC CASSTGTARETQYF
NA 16 NA TRBJ2-7 TRBV28 TGTGCCAGCAGTCCCTCTAGGGGCTTGTTAAACTACGAGCAGTACTTC CASSPSRGLLNYEQYF
NA 16 NA TRBJ2-3 TRBV28 TGTGCCAGCAGTTTAGAAGCGGGGAGGAGGGGGGATACGCAGTATTTT CASSLEAGRRGDTQYF
TRBD1 16 few TRBJ2-7 TRBV28 TGTGCCAGCAGTACAAATACCGGGACAGAGGCCTACGAGCAGTACTTC CASSTNTGTEAYEQYF
TRBD2 16 NA TRBJ2-7 TRBV3-1/TRBV3-2 TGTGCCAGCAGCCAGGGACTAGCGGTTTTTACCTACGAGCAGTACTTC CASSQGLAVFTYEQYF
NA 15 NA TRBJ1-4 TRBV19 TGTGCCAGTAGCCCTTGGGGCCATCTCGGAGAAAAACTGTTTTTT CASSPWGHLGEKLFF
NA 14 NA TRBJ2-5 TRBV29-1 TGCAGCGTTGATGAGTTGGGCGTCCCCGAGACCCAGTACTTC CSVDELGVPETQYF
NA 18 once TRBJ1-6 TRBV4-1 TGCGCCAGCAGCCAAGAGGTGGTCCCTCAGTACTATAATTCACCCCTCCACTTT CASSQEVVPQYYNSPLHF
TRBD2 17 NA TRBJ2-2 TRBV28 TGTGCCAGCAGTTTGGGGGGACTAGCGGGAGAGACCGGGGAGCTGTTTTTT CASSLGGLAGETGELFF
NA 12 NA TRBJ2-7 TRBV3-1/TRBV3-2 TGTGCCAGCAGCCAAGTGCGCCACGAGCAGTACTTC CASSQVRHEQYF
TRBD2 15 NA TRBJ2-1 TRBV7-9 TGTGCCAGCAGCTTATCTAGCGGAAATGTAGGTGAGCAGTTCTTC CASSLSSGNVGEQFF
TRBD1 13 many TRBJ1-2 TRBV5-5 TGTGCCAGCAGCCCCCGACAGGGTTATGGCTACACCTTC CASSPRQGYGYTF
NA 10 NA TRBJ2-3 TRBV24-1 TGTGCCATAGTTTCAGATACGCAGTATTTT CAIVSDTQYF
TRBD1 17 NA TRBJ2-3 TRBV9 TGTGCCAGCAGCGTCACCGGGACAGGGTGGCCCACAGATACGCAGTATTTT CASSVTGTGWPTDTQYF